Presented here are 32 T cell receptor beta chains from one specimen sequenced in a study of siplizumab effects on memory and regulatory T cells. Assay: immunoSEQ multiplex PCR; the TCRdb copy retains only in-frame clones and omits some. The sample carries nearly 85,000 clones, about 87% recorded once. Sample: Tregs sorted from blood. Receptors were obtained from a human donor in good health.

CDR3: CASSPAGLYQPQHF. The CDR3 DNA reads TGCGCCAGCAGCCCGGCCGGCCTATATCAGCCCCAGCATTTT. The chain uses TRBV5-1 and TRBJ1-5; no clear D gene. This CDR3 contains 14 residues. CDR1 is SGHRS and CDR2 is YFSETQ in the germline V gene. Trimming stripped 4 bases from V and 5 bases from J, with 13 bases between.

In DNA form, the CDR3 reads TGCGCCAGCAATACCCGGGGACTGCGAGTCCGTTATAGCAATCAGCCCCAGCATTTT. Its protein is CASNTRGLRVRYSNQPQHF. The rearrangement joins TRBV10-1 to TRBJ1-5, with TRBD1 as a possible D gene (5 bases). CDR3 length: 19 amino acids. The V and J ends lost 7 bases and 0 bases respectively, with 25 bases between them. The V gene's germline CDR1 is WNHNN and CDR2 SYGVQD (reference sequence).

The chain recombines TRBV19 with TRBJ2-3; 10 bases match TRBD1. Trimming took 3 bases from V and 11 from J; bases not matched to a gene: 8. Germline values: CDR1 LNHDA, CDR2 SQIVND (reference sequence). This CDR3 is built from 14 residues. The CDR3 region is CASSIRGQGLRQYF. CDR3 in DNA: TGTGCCAGTAGTATTCGGGGACAGGGGTTGAGGCAGTATTTT.

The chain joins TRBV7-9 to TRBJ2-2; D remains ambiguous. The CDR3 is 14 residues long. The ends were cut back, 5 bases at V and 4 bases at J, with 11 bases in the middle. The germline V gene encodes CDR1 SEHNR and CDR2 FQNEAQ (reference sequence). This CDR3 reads CASSLPLGTGELFF. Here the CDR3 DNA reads TGTGCCAGCAGCCTCCCCTTGGGCACCGGGGAGCTGTTTTTT.

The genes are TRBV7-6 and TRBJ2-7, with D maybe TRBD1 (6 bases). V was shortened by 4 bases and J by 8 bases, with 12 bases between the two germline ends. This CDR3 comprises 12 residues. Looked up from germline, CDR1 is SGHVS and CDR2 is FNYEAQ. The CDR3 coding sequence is TGTGCCAGCAGCTGGGACACCCTCAAGCAGTACTTC. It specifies CASSWDTLKQYF.

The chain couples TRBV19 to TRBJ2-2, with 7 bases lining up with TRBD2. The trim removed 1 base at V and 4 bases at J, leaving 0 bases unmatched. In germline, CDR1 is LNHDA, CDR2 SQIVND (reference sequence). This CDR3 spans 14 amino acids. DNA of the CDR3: TGTGCCAGTAGTATAGGGACTAGCACCGGGGAGCTGTTTTTT. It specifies CASSIGTSTGELFF. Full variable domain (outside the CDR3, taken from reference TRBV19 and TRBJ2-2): DGGITQSPKYLFRKEGQNVTLSCEQNLNHDAMYWYRQDPGQGLRLIYYSQIVNDFQKGDIAEGYSVSREKKESFPLTVTSAQKNPTAFYLCASSIGTSTGELFFGEGSRLTVL.

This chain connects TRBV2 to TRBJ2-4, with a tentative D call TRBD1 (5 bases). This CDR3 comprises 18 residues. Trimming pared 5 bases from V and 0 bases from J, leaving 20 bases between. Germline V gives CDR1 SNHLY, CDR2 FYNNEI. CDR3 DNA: TGTGCCAGCAGTTTTAAGACAGTTCTCGGGCTAGCCAAAAACATTCAGTACTTC. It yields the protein CASSFKTVLGLAKNIQYF.

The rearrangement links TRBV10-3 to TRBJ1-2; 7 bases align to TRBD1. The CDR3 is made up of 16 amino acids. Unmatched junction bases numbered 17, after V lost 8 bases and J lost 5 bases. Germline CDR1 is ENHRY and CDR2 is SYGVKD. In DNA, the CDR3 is TGTGCCATCGGAAGCGATCCAAGGGACAGCCGATATGGCTACACCTTC. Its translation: CAIGSDPRDSRYGYTF.

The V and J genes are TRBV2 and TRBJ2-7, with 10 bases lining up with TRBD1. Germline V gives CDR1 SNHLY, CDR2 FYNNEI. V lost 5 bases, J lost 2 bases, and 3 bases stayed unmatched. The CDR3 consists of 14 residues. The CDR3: CASSLGTGAYEQYF. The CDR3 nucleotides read TGTGCCAGCAGTCTTGGGACAGGGGCCTACGAGCAGTACTTC.

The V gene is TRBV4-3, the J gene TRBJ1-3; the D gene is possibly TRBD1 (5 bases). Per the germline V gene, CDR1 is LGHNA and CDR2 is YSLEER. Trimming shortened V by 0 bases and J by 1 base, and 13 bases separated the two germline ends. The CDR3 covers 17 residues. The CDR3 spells CASSQDKAGWSGNTIYF. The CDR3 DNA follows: TGCGCCAGCAGCCAAGATAAGGCAGGGTGGTCTGGAAACACCATATATTTT.

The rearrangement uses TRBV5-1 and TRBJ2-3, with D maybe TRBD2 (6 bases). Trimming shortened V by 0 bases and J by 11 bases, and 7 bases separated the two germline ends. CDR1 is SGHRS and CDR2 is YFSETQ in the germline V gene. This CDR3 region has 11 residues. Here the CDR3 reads CASSLGRGQYF. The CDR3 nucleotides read TGCGCCAGCAGCTTGGGGCGGGGGCAGTATTTT.

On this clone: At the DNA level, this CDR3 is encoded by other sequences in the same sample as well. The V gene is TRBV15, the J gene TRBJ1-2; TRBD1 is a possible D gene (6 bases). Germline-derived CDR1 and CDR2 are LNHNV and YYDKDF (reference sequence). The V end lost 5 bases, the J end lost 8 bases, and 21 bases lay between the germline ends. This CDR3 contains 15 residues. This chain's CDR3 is CATSGNRVFVSGYTF. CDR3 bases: TGTGCCACCAGCGGAAACAGGGTATTTGTTTCGGGCTACACCTTC.

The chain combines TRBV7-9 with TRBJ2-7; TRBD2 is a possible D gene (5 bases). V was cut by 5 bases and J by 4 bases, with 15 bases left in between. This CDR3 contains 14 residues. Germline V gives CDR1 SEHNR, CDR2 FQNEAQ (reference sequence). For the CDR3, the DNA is TGTGCCAGCAGCACCTCCGGACGGACTTACGAGCAGTACTTC. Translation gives CASSTSGRTYEQYF. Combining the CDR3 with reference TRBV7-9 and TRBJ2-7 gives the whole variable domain DTGVSQNPRHKITKRGQNVTFRCDPISEHNRLYWYRQTLGQGPEFLTYFQNEAQLEKSRLLSDRFSAERPKGSFSTLEIQRTEQGDSAMYLCASSTSGRTYEQYFGPGTRLTVT.

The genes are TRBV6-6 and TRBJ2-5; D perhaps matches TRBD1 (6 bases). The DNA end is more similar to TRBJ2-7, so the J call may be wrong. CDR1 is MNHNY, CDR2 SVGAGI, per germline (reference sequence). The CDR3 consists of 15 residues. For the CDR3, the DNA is TGTGCCAGCAGTTACTTCGGCAGGGGACACTACGAGCAGTACTTC. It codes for CASSYFGRGHYEQYF.

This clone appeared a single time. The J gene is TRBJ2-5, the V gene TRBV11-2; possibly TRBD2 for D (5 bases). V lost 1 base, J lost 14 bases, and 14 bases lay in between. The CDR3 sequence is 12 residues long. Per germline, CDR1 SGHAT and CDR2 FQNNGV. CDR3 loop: CASSLVGSDPYF. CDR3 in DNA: TGTGCCAGCAGCTTAGTGGGGAGCGATCCTTACTTC.

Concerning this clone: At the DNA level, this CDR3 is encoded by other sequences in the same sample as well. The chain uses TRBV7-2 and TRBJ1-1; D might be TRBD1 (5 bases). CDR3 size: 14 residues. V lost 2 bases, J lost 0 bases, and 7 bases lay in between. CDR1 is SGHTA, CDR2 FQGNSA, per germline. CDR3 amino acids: CASSLTGLNTEAFF. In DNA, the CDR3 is TGTGCCAGCAGCTTAACAGGCTTGAACACTGAAGCTTTCTTT.

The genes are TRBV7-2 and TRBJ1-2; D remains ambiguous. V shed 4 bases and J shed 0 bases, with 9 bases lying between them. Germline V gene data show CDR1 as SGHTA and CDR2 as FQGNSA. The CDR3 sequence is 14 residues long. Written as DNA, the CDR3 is TGTGCCAGCAGCTCCGCCCCCCCTAACTATGGCTACACCTTC. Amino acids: CASSSAPPNYGYTF.

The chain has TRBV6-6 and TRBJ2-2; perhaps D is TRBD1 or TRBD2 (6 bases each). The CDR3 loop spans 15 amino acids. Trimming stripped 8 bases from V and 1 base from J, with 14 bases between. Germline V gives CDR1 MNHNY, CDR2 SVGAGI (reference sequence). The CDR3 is CASGGPAGNTGELFF. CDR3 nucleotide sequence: TGTGCCAGCGGGGGCCCAGCGGGGAACACCGGGGAGCTGTTTTTT.

DNA for the CDR3: TGTGCCAGCGGAGACAGGGTATACTCCCAAGAGACCCAGTACTTC. Amino acids: CASGDRVYSQETQYF. This chain connects TRBV25-1 to TRBJ2-5, with 7 positions matching TRBD1. V shed 8 bases, J shed 1 base, and the junction held 10 bases outside the gene matches. CDR1 MGHDK and CDR2 SYGVNS come from the germline V gene. The CDR3 is 15 residues long.

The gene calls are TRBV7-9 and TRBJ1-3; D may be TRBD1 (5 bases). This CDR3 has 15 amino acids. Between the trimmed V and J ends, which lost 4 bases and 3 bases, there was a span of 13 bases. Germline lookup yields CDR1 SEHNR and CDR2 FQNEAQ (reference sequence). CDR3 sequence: CASSSFRVGGNTIYF. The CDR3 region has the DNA TGTGCCAGCAGCTCCTTCAGGGTGGGTGGAAACACCATATATTTT.

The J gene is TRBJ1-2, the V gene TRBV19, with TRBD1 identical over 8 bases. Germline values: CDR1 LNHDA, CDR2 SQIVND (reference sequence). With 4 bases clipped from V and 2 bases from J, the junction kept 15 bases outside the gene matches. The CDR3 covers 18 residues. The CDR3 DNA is TGTGCCAGTAGTAACCGATTTCTCCAGGGGGCGGCGAACTATGGCTACACCTTC. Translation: CASSNRFLQGAANYGYTF.

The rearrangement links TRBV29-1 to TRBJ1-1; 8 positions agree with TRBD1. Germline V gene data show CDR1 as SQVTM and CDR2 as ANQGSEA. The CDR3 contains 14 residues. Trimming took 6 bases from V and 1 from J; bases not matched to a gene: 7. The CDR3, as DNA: TGCAGCGTCGGGACAGGTAACGGGAACACTGAAGCTTTCTTT. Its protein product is CSVGTGNGNTEAFF.

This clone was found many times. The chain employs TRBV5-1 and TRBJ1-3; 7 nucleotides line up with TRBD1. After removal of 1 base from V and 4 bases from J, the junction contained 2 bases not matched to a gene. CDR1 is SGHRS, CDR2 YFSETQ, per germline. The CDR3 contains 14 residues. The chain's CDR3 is CASSLTGAGNTIYF. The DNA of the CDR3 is TGCGCCAGCAGCTTGACAGGGGCGGGAAACACCATATATTTT.

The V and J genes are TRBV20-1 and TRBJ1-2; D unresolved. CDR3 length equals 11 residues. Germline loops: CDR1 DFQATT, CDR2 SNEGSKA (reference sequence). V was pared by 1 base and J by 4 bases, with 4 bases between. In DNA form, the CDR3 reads TGCAGTGCTAGAGTCTCCTATGGCTACACCTTC. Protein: CSARVSYGYTF.

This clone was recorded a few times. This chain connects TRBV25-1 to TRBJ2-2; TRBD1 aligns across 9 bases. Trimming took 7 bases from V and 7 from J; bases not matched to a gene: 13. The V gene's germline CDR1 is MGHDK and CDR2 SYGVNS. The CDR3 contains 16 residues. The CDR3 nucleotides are TGTGCCAGCACCCCCTATCGGACAGGGGATGGCGGGGAGCTGTTTTTT. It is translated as CASTPYRTGDGGELFF.

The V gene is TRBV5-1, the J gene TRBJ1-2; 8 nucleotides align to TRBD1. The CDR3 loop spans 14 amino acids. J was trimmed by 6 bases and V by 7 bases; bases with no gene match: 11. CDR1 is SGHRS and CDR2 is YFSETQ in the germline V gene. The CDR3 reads CASDDLGTGHGYTF. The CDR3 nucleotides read TGCGCCAGCGACGACCTCGGGACAGGACATGGCTACACCTTC.

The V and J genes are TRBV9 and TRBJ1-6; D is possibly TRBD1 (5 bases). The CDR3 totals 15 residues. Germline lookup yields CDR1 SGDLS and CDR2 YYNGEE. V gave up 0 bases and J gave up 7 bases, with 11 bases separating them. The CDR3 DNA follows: TGTGCCAGCAGCGTAGCTCAGGGATTCAATTCACCCCTCCACTTT. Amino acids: CASSVAQGFNSPLHF.

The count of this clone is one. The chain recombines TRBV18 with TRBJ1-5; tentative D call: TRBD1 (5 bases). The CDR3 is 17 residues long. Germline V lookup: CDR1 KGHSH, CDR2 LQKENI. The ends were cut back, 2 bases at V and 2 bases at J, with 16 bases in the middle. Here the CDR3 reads CASSPKRGSLGNQPQHF. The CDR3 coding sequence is TGTGCCAGCTCACCAAAGAGGGGATCTTTGGGCAATCAGCCCCAGCATTTT.

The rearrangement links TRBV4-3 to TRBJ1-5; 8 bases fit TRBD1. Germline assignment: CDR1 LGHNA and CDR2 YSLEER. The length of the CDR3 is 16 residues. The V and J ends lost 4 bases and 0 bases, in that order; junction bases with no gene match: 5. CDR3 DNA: TGCGCCAGCAGCCTCGGGACAGGTGATAGCAATCAGCCCCAGCATTTT. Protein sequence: CASSLGTGDSNQPQHF.

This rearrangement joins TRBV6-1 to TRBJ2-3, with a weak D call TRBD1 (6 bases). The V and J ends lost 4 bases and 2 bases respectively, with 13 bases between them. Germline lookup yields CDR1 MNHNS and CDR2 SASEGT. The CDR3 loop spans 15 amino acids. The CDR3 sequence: CASSALPGATDTQYF. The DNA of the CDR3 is TGTGCCAGCAGTGCCCTACCAGGGGCCACAGATACGCAGTATTTT.

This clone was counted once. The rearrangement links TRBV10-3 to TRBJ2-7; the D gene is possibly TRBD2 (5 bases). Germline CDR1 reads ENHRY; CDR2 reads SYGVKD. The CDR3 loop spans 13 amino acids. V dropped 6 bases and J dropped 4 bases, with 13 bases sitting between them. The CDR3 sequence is CAISPPAGYEQYF. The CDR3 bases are TGTGCCATCAGCCCCCCGGCGGGTTACGAGCAGTACTTC.

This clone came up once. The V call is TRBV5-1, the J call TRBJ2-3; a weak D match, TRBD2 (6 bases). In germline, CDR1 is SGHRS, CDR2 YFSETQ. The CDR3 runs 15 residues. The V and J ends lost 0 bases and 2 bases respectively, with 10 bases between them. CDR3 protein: CASSLGGGTTDTQYF. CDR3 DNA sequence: TGCGCCAGCAGCTTGGGAGGCGGGACCACAGATACGCAGTATTTT.